Listed below are T cell receptor beta chains from one sample, sequenced in a study of T cell repertoires in ileal Crohn's disease. The table came from immunoSEQ multiplex PCR; TCRdb's copy has only in-frame clones and leaves some out. The data contain 6,000 to 8,000 clones, roughly three quarters of them singletons. The sample comprised ileal tissue. All receptors come from an adult with Crohn's disease. Both conserved end residues are part of each CDR3. D genes are given only for firm matches. Clone sizes are given selectively: once, few, many, or a class where the clone is expanded.

clone size	V gene	J gene	D gene	CDR3 DNA	CDR3 protein
once	TRBV6-5	TRBJ1-1	-	TGTGCCAGCAGTTACTCTAGAGGCACTGAAGCTTTCTTT	CASSYSRGTEAFF
-	TRBV5-4	TRBJ1-4	TRBD1	TGTGCCAGCAGCTTAGCCGGACAGGGGGCAACTAATGAAAAACTGTTTTTT	CASSLAGQGATNEKLFF
-	TRBV28	TRBJ2-2	TRBD2	TGTGCCAGCAGAACCGGGACTAGAGACACCGGGGAGCTGTTTTTT	CASRTGTRDTGELFF
-	TRBV4-3	TRBJ2-1	TRBD2	TGCGCCAGCAGCCATCTAACCGGGACTAGCTCCCATGAGCAGTTCTTC	CASSHLTGTSSHEQFF
-	TRBV18	TRBJ1-6	-	TGTGCCAGCTCACCAGAAGCGACCCAGTATTCACCCCTCCACTTT	CASSPEATQYSPLHF
-	TRBV9	TRBJ2-7	TRBD2	TGTGCCAGCAGCTTCGGGACTATCGGCGAGCAGTACTTC	CASSFGTIGEQYF
-	TRBV30	TRBJ2-2	-	TGTGCCTGGAGTAAACTAGGCGAAGGTGGCGGGGAGCTGTTTTTT	CAWSKLGEGGGELFF
few	TRBV5-1	TRBJ2-1	-	TGCGCCAGCAAACGGGCAGGGGAGTTGAATGAGCAGTTCTTC	CASKRAGELNEQFF
-	TRBV11-3	TRBJ2-2	TRBD2	TGTGCCAGCCGGGGAGGGGTGCGGACCGGGGAGCTGTTTTTT	CASRGGVRTGELFF
-	TRBV28	TRBJ2-5	-	TGTGCCAGCAGTGCAGGGGCCGTAGAGACCCAGTACTTC	CASSAGAVETQYF
-	TRBV4-2	TRBJ2-3	-	TGTGCCAGCAGCCAAACCCTCGGAGGGGTGGGAAGAGATACGCAGTATTTT	CASSQTLGGVGRDTQYF
-	TRBV19	TRBJ2-1	TRBD2	TGTGCCAGTATTCGAACGGCTAGCGGGGGGCGTAGATATGAGCAGTTCTTC	CASIRTASGGRRYEQFF
-	TRBV7-3	TRBJ2-1	TRBD2	TGTGCCAGCAGCCCGAAAAGCGGGAGTGGTAATGAGCAGTTCTTC	CASSPKSGSGNEQFF
-	TRBV7-9	TRBJ2-7	TRBD1	TGTGCCAGCAGCCACAAGGACAGGTCCTTCTACGAGCAGTACTTC	CASSHKDRSFYEQYF
-	TRBV11-2	TRBJ2-5	TRBD1	TGTGCCAGCAGGAGGGCCAGGGGGCTAGAGACCCAGTACTTC	CASRRARGLETQYF
-	TRBV19	TRBJ1-6	-	TGTGCCAGTAGTCGCGATCGGGGAGCAGATTCACCCCTCCACTTT	CASSRDRGADSPLHF
-	TRBV20-1	TRBJ1-2	-	TGCAGTGCCCCCACCAGTGGTGGCTACACCTTC	CSAPTSGGYTF
once	TRBV18	TRBJ2-3	-	TGTGCCAGCTCACCAAAGGTGGCGGGCCCCACAGATACGCAGTATTTT	CASSPKVAGPTDTQYF
-	TRBV27	TRBJ2-2	TRBD2	TGTGCCAGCAGTTTAAGGGCGGGAGGGACAAACACCGGGGAGCTGTTTTTT	CASSLRAGGTNTGELFF
-	TRBV12-5	TRBJ2-7	-	TGTGCTAGTGGTTTTTGGGTTCACAGGACGGACGACGAGCAGTACTTC	CASGFWVHRTDDEQYF
-	TRBV11-2	TRBJ2-1	TRBD2	TGTGCCAGCAGCTTAGACGGTGGGAGGGAGGCTGAGCAGTTCTTC	CASSLDGGREAEQFF
-	TRBV7-3	TRBJ2-3	TRBD2	TGTGCCAGCAGCCCCCGAGCGGGGGGGGATACGCAGTATTTT	CASSPRAGGDTQYF
-	TRBV7-9	TRBJ2-1	TRBD2	TGTGCCAGCAGACCCACTAGCGGGAGAGGCGGGGATGAGCAGTTCTTC	CASRPTSGRGGDEQFF
-	TRBV7-9	TRBJ2-1	TRBD1	TGTGCCAGCAGCTTCGGGACAGAGAAAGTCAATGAGCAGTTCTTC	CASSFGTEKVNEQFF
once	TRBV11-2	TRBJ2-7	TRBD2	TGTGCCAGCAGCACCGGGACTAGTGCCTACGAGCAGTACTTC	CASSTGTSAYEQYF
-	TRBV19	TRBJ2-5	TRBD1	TGTGCCAGTTCGACAGGGAATCAAGAGACCCAGTACTTC	CASSTGNQETQYF
-	TRBV6-5	TRBJ2-5	-	TGTGCCAGCAGTTACGAACAGGGCGGGACCCAGTACTTC	CASSYEQGGTQYF
-	TRBV27	TRBJ1-6	-	TGTGCCAGCAGTCCCCAGTGGCCCCTCCACTTT	CASSPQWPLHF
-	TRBV5-1	TRBJ1-2	-	TGCGCCAGCAGCTTGTCCCCCGGTAACTATGGCTACACCTTC	CASSLSPGNYGYTF
-	TRBV27	TRBJ1-1	TRBD1	TGTGCCAGCAGTTTAGGCAGGGGGGCGGTCGCTGAAGCTTTCTTT	CASSLGRGAVAEAFF
-	TRBV10-2	TRBJ2-3	-	TGCGCCAGCAGTGAGTCCCCCCCCGGGGCGCAGTATTTT	CASSESPPGAQYF
-	TRBV28	TRBJ2-7	-	TGTGCCAGCAGTTTTTCCGGGAGACTATCCGAGCAGTACTTC	CASSFSGRLSEQYF
-	TRBV6-5	TRBJ1-5	-	TGTGCCACCAAGAGGTATAGCAATCAGCCCCAGCATTTT	CATKRYSNQPQHF
large	TRBV4-3	TRBJ2-1	TRBD1	TGCGCCAGCAGCCTCGGGACAGACAATGAGCAGTTCTTC	CASSLGTDNEQFF
once	TRBV2	TRBJ1-2	-	TGTGCCAGCAGTGAAGTAGCAACCTATGGCTACACCTTC	CASSEVATYGYTF
-	TRBV13	TRBJ2-3	TRBD2	TGTGCCAGCAGCCTAAGGGACTACTCTGAGACAGATACGCAGTATTTT	CASSLRDYSETDTQYF
-	TRBV19	TRBJ1-2	TRBD1	TGTGCCAGTTGGACAGGGGGCAATGGCTACACCTTC	CASWTGGNGYTF
-	TRBV28	TRBJ2-7	TRBD1	TGTGCCAGCAGTGCATCCGGGACAGGGGGCTACGAGCAGTACTTC	CASSASGTGGYEQYF
-	TRBV6-5	TRBJ1-1	-	TGTGCCAGCAGTGCGACCGGGTCGGGGACTGAAGCTTTCTTT	CASSATGSGTEAFF
-	TRBV7-9	TRBJ1-3	-	TGTGCCAGCAGCTTAGCTCCGGGCTCTGGAAACACCATATATTTT	CASSLAPGSGNTIYF
few	TRBV27	TRBJ1-1	-	TGTGCCAGCAGACCGGACACTCTGAACACTGAAGCTTTCTTT	CASRPDTLNTEAFF
-	TRBV19	TRBJ2-7	TRBD1	TGTGCCAGTAGTACGGGACAGCCCCCGAGCGAGCAGTACTTC	CASSTGQPPSEQYF
-	TRBV4-3	TRBJ2-7	TRBD1	TGCGCCAGCAGCCAGGGTCTGACAGGGAACTACGAGCAGTACTTC	CASSQGLTGNYEQYF
-	TRBV4-1	TRBJ1-1	-	TGCGCCAGCAGCCAAGAGAGGGGGAGTATGAACACTGAAGCTTTCTTT	CASSQERGSMNTEAFF
-	TRBV29-1	TRBJ2-1	TRBD2	TGCAGCGTTTTACCGGGCGGGGGAAATGACAATGAGCAGTTCTTC	CSVLPGGGNDNEQFF
-	TRBV6-1	TRBJ1-1	-	TGTGCCACCATCCCTAGACGGGAGAACACTGAAGCTTTCTTT	CATIPRRENTEAFF